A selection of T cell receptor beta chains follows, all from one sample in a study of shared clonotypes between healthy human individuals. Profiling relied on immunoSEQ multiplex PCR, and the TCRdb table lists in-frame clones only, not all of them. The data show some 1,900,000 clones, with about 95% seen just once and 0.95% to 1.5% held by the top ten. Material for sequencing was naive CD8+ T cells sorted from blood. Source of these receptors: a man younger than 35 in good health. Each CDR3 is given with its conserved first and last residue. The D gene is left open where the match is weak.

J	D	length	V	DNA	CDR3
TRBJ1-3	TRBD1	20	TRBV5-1	TGCGCCAGCAGCTTGGAATCGCTGTGGACAGGGGGCTTGAAGGGAAACACCATATATTTT	CASSLESLWTGGLKGNTIYF
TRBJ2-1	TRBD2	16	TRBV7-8	TGTGCCAGCAGCTTATATGAGCGGGAGACTTACAATGAGCAGTTCTTC	CASSLYERETYNEQFF
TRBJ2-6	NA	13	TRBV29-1	TGCAGCGTTGAAGAGACGGTAGCCAACGTCCTGACTTTC	CSVEETVANVLTF
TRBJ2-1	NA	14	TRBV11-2	TGTGCCAGCAGCTTAGGAGCAGCTCGCCATGAGCAGTTCTTC	CASSLGAARHEQFF
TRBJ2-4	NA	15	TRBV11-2	TGTGCCAGCAGCTTAGTTCGGGGGAAGGAAAACATTCAGTACTTC	CASSLVRGKENIQYF
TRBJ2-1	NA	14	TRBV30	TGTGCCTGGGGGGGGTCGAGCTCCTACAATGAGCAGTTCTTC	CAWGGSSSYNEQFF
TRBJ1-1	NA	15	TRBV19	TGTGCCAGTAGTGTGTGGGGGACCGTGAACACTGAAGCTTTCTTT	CASSVWGTVNTEAFF
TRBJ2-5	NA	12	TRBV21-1	TGTGCCAGCAGCCACAGGCAAGAGACCCAGTACTTC	CASSHRQETQYF
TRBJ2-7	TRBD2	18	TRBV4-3	TGCGCCAGCAGCCAAGATCTCGACAGCGAGCGGGGATTCTACGAGCAGTACTTC	CASSQDLDSERGFYEQYF
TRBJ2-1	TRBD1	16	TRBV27	TGTGCCAGCAGTCGCCTGATAGGACAGGGAATCGATGAGCAGTTCTTC	CASSRLIGQGIDEQFF